Detailed here is one T cell receptor beta chain. This sample is drawn from a study of T cell changes during pregnancy in multiple sclerosis. Only in-frame clones appear in the TCRdb table, and some are missing; sequencing was by immunoSEQ multiplex PCR. The data contain approximately 80,000 clones, over 80% of them seen just once; the ten biggest clones take up roughly 4%. The CDR3 runs to 15 residues. V lost 1 base, J lost 2 bases, and 12 bases lay in between. Germline V CDR1 and CDR2: MDHEN, SYDVKM. Specimen: PBMCs, collected in the first trimester of pregnancy. This clonotype originated in a female donor in good health, serving as a control in a pregnancy study. Some clones in this sample may be carry-over from other donors' samples. The chain has TRBV28 and TRBJ2-7; D unclear. CDR3 nucleotide sequence: TGTGCCAGCAGTTTATACCGGCAGCGAACCTACGAGCAGTACTTC. It is translated as CASSLYRQRTYEQYF.